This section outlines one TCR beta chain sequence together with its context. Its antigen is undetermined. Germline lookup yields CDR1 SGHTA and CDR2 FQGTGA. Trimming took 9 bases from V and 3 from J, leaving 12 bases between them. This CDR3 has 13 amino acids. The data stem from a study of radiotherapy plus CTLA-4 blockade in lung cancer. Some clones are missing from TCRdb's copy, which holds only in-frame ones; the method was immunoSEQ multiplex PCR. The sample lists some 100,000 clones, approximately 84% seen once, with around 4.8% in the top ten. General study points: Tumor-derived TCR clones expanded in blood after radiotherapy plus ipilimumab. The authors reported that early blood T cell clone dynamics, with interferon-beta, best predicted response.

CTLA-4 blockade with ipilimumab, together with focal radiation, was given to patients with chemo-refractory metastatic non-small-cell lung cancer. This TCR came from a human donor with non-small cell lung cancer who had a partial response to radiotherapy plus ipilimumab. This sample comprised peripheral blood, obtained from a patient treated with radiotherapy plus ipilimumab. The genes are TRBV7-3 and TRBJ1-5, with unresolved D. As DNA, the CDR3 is TGTGCCAGGTATGGGCCGCTCAATCAGCCCCAGCATTTT. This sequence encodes CARYGPLNQPQHF.